These 14 T cell receptor beta chains came from one sample sequenced in a study of beta chain features in type 1 diabetes. The sequenced template was cDNA made from the entire isolated RNA. Data came from immunoSEQ multiplex PCR; TCRdb stores just in-frame clones and leaves some out. The table has about 410,000 clones, over 11% seen once; the top ten hold around 0.035%. What was sequenced was naive CD4+ T cells from blood. The receptor set was obtained from a young man in good health.

As concerns this clone: An end of the junction does not agree with germline; a read error may underlie this. The V call is TRBV7-7, the J call TRBJ2-1; D uncertain. This CDR3 comprises 15 residues. Germline CDR1 and CDR2: SSHAT and FNYEAQ (reference sequence). DNA for the CDR3: TGTGCTAGCAGCCCCCCCGGTGGGCGGCGGAATGAGCAGTTCTTC. Amino acid sequence: CASSPPGGRRNEQFF.

This clone was found a few times. This sequence joins TRBV7-2 and TRBJ2-3; 10 bases line up with TRBD2. CDR1 is SGHTA and CDR2 is FQGNSA in the germline V gene. Unmatched junction bases numbered 3, after V lost 5 bases and J lost 4 bases. The CDR3 sequence is 14 residues long. The CDR3 reads CASSRTSGPDTQYF. CDR3 bases: TGTGCCAGCAGCCGGACTAGCGGCCCAGATACGCAGTATTTT.

This clone was found many times. The rearrangement uses TRBV30 and TRBJ2-7, with TRBD2 identical over 8 bases. CDR3 length: 13 residues. Germline-derived CDR1 and CDR2 are GTSNPN and SVGIG (reference sequence). J was trimmed by 4 bases and V by 1 base; bases with no gene match: 3. Here the CDR3 DNA reads TGTGCCTGGAGTGCTAGCGGGCTGTACGAGCAGTACGTC. Its translation: CAWSASGLYEQYV.

This clone has only a few counts. The rearrangement joins TRBV4-1 to TRBJ1-6; no reliable D call. CDR3 length: 12 amino acids. Trimming left V 3 bases short and J 8 bases short, with 5 bases between. The germline CDR1 and CDR2 sequences are MGHRA and YSYEKL. CDR3 coding DNA: TGCGCCAGCAGCCAGCCGTATTCACCCCTCCACTTT. Translating it yields CASSQPYSPLHF.

The sample holds a few counts of this clone. The chain carries TRBV4-1 and TRBJ2-6; 9 nucleotides agree with TRBD1. Trimming cost V 0 bases and J 0 bases; bases outside gene matches: 9. Looked up from germline, CDR1 is MGHRA and CDR2 is YSYEKL. The CDR3 is 20 residues long. The CDR3 region is CASSQDRQGTGNSGANVLTF. CDR3 nucleotide sequence: TGCGCCAGCAGCCAAGATCGGCAAGGGACAGGGAACTCTGGGGCCAACGTCCTGACTTTC.

The chain is built from TRBV5-4 and TRBJ2-3; possible D gene TRBD2, 6 bases. The V gene's germline CDR1 is SGHNT and CDR2 YYREEE (reference sequence). V gave up 4 bases and J gave up 6 bases, with 9 bases separating them. The CDR3 contains 12 residues. CDR3 amino acids: CASSKRGDTQYF. The CDR3 DNA follows: TGTGCCAGCAGCAAACGGGGGGATACGCAGTATTTT.

The V gene is TRBV30, the J gene TRBJ1-3; unclear D gene. The V and J ends lost 5 bases and 4 bases respectively, with 6 bases between them. CDR3 size: 11 residues. CDR1 is GTSNPN, CDR2 SVGIG, per germline (reference sequence). This CDR3 is CAWGIGNTIYF. The CDR3 nucleotides are TGTGCCTGGGGAATAGGAAACACCATATATTTT.

This chain joins TRBV9 and TRBJ2-7, with D possibly TRBD2 on 6 matching bases. The CDR3 sequence is 17 residues long. Trimming shortened V by 0 bases and J by 0 bases, and 16 bases separated the two germline ends. The germline CDR1 and CDR2 sequences are SGDLS and YYNGEE. The CDR3: CASSVGGDALNSYEQYF. CDR3 nucleotides: TGTGCCAGCAGCGTAGGGGGGGATGCGTTAAACTCCTACGAGCAGTACTTC.

This sequence joins TRBV4-1 and TRBJ1-2; D gene unclear. This CDR3 has 15 amino acids. Germline V gene sequence: CDR1 MGHRA, CDR2 YSYEKL. Trimming took 3 bases from V and 7 from J, leaving 18 bases between them. CDR3 loop: CASSQTISRRGGYTF. The CDR3 DNA follows: TGCGCCAGCAGCCAGACAATTAGCCGTCGCGGTGGCTACACCTTC.

This chain joins TRBV30 and TRBJ2-3, with D maybe TRBD1 (5 bases). CDR1 is GTSNPN and CDR2 is SVGIG in the germline V gene (reference sequence). V lost 5 bases to trimming and J lost 10 bases, with 10 bases between them. There are 10 residues in the CDR3. The chain's CDR3 is CAWGRGSQYF. The CDR3 DNA sequence: TGTGCCTGGGGAAGGGGATCGCAGTATTTT.

The genes are TRBV29-1 and TRBJ2-1; tentatively, D is TRBD2 (5 bases). The CDR3 contains 14 residues. Germline V gene lookup returns CDR1 SQVTM and CDR2 ANQGSEA. V dropped 3 bases and J dropped 3 bases, with 12 bases sitting between them. DNA of the CDR3: TGCAGCGTTGATAAGCGGACGAACTACAATGAGCAGTTCTTC. Translating gives CSVDKRTNYNEQFF.

This clone appeared a few times. V is TRBV29-1 and J is TRBJ2-1; D remains unclear. The CDR3 totals 13 residues. Germline values: CDR1 SQVTM, CDR2 ANQGSEA. V lost 7 bases, J lost 4 bases, and 14 bases lay in between. CDR3 loop: CSGRPAWYNEQFF. In DNA form, the CDR3 reads TGCAGCGGCCGACCTGCCTGGTACAATGAGCAGTTCTTC.

This clone turned up a few times. This chain joins TRBV2 and TRBJ2-3; the match to TRBD1 covers 12 bases. V dropped 6 bases and J dropped 1; count of bases not matched to a gene: 2. The CDR3 covers 15 residues. Germline V gene lookup returns CDR1 SNHLY and CDR2 FYNNEI. DNA of the CDR3: TGTGCCAGCAGACGGGACAGGGGGCGCACAGATACGCAGTATTTT. It specifies CASRRDRGRTDTQYF.

V gene TRBV4-1 combines with J gene TRBJ2-3, with 12 bases identical to TRBD2. CDR1 MGHRA and CDR2 YSYEKL come from the germline V gene. Losses at the gene ends were 4 bases for V and 6 bases for J; bases not matched to a gene: 11. CDR3 length: 17 residues. CDR3 amino acids: CASSPGLAGTGRDTQYF. The CDR3 DNA reads TGCGCCAGCAGCCCCGGACTAGCGGGAACCGGGAGGGATACGCAGTATTTT.